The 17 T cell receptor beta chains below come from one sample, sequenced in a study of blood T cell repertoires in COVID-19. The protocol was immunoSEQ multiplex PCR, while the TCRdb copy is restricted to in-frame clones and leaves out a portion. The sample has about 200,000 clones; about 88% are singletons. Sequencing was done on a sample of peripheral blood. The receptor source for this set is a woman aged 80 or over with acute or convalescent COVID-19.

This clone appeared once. The CDR3 bases are TGTGCCAGTAAGCTGGGGGCTATGAACACTGAAGCTTTCTTT. Its translation is CASKLGAMNTEAFF. This sequence joins TRBV19 and TRBJ1-1, with D perhaps matching TRBD1 (6 bases). The CDR3 extends over 14 amino acids. Between the trimmed V and J ends, which lost 7 bases and 0 bases, there was a span of 12 bases. Germline CDR1 is LNHDA and CDR2 is SQIVND (reference sequence).

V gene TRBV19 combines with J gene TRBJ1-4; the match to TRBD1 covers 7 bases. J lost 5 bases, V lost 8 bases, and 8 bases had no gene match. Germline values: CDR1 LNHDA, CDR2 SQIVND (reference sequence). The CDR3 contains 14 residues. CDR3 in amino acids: CASASTGRNEKLFF. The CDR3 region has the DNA TGTGCCAGTGCTTCGACAGGGAGAAATGAAAAACTGTTTTTT.

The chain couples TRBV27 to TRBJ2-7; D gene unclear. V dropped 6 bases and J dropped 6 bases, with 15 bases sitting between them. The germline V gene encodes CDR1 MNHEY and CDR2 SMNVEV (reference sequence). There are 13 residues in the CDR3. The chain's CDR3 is CASRSKEPSEQYF. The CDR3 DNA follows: TGTGCCAGCAGATCAAAAGAGCCCTCCGAGCAGTACTTC.

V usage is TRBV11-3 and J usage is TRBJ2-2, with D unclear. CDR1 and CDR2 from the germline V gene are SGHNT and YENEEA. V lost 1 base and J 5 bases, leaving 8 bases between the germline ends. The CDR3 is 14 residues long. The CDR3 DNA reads TGTGCCAGCAGCTTAGGACTCCAGACCGGGGAGCTGTTTTTT. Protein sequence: CASSLGLQTGELFF.

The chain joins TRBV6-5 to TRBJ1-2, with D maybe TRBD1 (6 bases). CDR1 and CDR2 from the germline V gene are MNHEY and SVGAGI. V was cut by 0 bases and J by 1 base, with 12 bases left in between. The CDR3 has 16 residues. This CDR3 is CASSYSKGEFNYGYTF. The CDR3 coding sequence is TGTGCCAGCAGTTACTCGAAGGGGGAGTTTAACTATGGCTACACCTTC.

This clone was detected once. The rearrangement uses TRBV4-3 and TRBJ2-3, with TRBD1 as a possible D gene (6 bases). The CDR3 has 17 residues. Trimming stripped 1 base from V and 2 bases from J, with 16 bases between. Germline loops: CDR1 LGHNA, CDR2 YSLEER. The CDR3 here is CASSQGPTGKSTDTQYF. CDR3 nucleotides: TGCGCCAGCAGCCAAGGGCCGACAGGAAAATCCACAGATACGCAGTATTTT.

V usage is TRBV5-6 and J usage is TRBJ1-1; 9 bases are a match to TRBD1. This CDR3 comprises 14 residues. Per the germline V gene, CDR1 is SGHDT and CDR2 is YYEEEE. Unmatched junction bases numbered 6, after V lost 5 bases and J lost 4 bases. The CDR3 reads CASSWGQGSTEAFF. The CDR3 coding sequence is TGTGCCAGCAGTTGGGGACAGGGAAGCACTGAAGCTTTCTTT.

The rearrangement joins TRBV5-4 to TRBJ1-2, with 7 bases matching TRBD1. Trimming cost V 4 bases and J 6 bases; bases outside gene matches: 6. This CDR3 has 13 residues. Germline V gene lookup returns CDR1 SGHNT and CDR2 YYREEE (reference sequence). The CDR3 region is CASSPDRDHGYTF. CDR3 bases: TGTGCCAGCAGCCCCGACAGGGACCATGGCTACACCTTC. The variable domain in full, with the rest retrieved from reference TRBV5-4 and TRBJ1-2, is ETGVTQSPTHLIKTRGQQVTLRCSSQSGHNTVSWYQQALGQGPQFIFQYYREEENGRGNFPPRFSGLQFPNYSSELNVNALELDDSALYLCASSPDRDHGYTFGSGTRLTVV.

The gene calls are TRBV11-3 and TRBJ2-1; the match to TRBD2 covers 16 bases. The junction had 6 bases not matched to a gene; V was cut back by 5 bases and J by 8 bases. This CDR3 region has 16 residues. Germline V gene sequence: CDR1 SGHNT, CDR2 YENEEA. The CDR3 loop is CASSPGTSGREDEQFF. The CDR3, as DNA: TGTGCCAGCAGCCCCGGGACTAGCGGGAGGGAAGATGAGCAGTTCTTC. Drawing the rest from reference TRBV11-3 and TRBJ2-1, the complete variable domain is EAGVVQSPRYKIIEKKQPVAFWCNPISGHNTLYWYLQNLGQGPELLIRYENEEAVDDSQLPKDRFSAERLKGVDSTLKIQPAELGDSAVYLCASSPGTSGREDEQFFGPGTRLTVL.

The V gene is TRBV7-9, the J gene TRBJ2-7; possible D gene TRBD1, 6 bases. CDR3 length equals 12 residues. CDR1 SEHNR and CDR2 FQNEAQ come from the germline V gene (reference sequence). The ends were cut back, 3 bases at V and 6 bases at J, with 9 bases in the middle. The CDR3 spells CASSLAGAEQYF. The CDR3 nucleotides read TGTGCCAGCAGCTTGGCAGGGGCCGAGCAGTACTTC.

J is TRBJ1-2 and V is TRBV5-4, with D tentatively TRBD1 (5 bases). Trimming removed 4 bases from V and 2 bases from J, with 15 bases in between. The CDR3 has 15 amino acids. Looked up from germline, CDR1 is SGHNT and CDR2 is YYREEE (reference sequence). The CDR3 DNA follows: TGTGCCAGCAGCAGGGGTGCAGAAGGAAACTATGGCTACACCTTC. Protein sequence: CASSRGAEGNYGYTF.

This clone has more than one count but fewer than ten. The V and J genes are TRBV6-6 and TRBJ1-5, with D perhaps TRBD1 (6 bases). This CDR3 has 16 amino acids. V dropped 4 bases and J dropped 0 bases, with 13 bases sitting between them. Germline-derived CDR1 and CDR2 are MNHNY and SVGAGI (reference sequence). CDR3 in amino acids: CASSSGARYSNQPQHF. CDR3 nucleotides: TGTGCCAGCAGTTCAGGGGCGAGGTATAGCAATCAGCCCCAGCATTTT.

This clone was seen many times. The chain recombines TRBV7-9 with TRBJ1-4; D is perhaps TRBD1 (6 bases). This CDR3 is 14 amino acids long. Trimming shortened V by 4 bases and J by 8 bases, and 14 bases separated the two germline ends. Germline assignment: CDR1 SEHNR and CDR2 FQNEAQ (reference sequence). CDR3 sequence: CASSSQGFREKLFF. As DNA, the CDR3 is TGTGCCAGCAGCTCCCAGGGGTTTAGGGAAAAACTGTTTTTT.

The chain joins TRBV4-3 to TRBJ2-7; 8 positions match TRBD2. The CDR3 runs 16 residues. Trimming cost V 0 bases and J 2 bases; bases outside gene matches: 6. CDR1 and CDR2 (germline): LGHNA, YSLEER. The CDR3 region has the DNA TGCGCCAGCAGCCAAGATTGGTCTAGCGGGCCCTACGAGCAGTACTTC. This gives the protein CASSQDWSSGPYEQYF.

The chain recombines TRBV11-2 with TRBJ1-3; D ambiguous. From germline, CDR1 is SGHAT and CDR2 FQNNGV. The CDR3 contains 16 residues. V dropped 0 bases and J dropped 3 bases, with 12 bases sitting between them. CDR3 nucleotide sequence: TGTGCCAGCAGCTTAGATCATCGGGGAGGTGGAAACACCATATATTTT. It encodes CASSLDHRGGGNTIYF.

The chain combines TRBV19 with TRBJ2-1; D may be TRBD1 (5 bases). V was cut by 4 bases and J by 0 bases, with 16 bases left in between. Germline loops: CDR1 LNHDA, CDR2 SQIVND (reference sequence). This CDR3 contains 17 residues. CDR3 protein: CASSRPFYRSSYNEQFF. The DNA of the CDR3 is TGTGCCAGTAGTAGGCCCTTCTACAGGAGCTCCTACAATGAGCAGTTCTTC. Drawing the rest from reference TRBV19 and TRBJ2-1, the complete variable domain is DGGITQSPKYLFRKEGQNVTLSCEQNLNHDAMYWYRQDPGQGLRLIYYSQIVNDFQKGDIAEGYSVSREKKESFPLTVTSAQKNPTAFYLCASSRPFYRSSYNEQFFGPGTRLTVL.

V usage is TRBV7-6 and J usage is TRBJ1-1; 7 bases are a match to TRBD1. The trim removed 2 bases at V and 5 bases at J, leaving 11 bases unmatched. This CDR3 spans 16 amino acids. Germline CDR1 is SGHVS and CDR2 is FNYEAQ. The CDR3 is CASSLPPTGVGTEAFF. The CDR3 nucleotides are TGTGCCAGCAGCTTACCCCCAACAGGGGTGGGTACTGAAGCTTTCTTT.